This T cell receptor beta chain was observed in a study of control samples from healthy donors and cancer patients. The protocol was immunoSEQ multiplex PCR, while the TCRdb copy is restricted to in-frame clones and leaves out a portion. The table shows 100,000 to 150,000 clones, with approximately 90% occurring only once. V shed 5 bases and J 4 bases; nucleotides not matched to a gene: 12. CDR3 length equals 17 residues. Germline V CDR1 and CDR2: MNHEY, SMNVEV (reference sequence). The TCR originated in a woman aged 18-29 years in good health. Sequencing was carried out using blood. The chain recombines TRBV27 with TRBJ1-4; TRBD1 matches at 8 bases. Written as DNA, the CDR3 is TGTGCCAGCAGTCTAGCCGGGACAGGAGCCATTAATGAAAAACTGTTTTTT. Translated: CASSLAGTGAINEKLFF.